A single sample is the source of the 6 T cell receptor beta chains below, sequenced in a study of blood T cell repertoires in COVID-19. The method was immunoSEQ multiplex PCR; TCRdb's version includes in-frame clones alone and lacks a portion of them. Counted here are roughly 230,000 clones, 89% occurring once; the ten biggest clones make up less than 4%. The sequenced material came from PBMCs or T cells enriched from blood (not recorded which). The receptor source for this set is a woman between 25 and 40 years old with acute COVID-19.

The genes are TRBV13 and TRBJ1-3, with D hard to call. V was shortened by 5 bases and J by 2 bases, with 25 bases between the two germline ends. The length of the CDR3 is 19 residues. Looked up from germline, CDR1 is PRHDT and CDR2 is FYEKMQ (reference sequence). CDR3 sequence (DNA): TGTGCCAGCAGCGAAATGGGAGGGTCTCCGCGCCGAACTGGAAACACCATATATTTT. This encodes CASSEMGGSPRRTGNTIYF.

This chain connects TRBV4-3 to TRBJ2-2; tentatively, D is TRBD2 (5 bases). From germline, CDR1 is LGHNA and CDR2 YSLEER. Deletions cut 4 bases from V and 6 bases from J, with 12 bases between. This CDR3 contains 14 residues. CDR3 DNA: TGCGCCAGCAGCCGCATTGTGAGGGCCGGGGAGCTGTTTTTT. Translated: CASSRIVRAGELFF.

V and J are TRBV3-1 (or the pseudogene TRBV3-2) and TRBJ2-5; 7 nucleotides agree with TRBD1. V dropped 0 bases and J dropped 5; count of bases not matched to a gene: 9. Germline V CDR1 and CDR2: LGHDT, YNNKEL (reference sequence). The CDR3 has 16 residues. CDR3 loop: CASSQDLTGDTETQYF. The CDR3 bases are TGTGCCAGCAGCCAAGACCTAACAGGGGATACGGAGACCCAGTACTTC.

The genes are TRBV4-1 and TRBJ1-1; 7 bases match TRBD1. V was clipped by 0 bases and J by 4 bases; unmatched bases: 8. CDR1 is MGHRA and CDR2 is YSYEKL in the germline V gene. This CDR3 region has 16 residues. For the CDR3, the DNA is TGCGCCAGCAGCCAAGATCCGCAGGGGGAGTTCACTGAAGCTTTCTTT. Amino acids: CASSQDPQGEFTEAFF.

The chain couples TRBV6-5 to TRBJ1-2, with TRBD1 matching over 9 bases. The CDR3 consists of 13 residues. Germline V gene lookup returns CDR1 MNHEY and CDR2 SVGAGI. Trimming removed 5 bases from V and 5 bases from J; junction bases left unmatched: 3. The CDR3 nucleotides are TGTGCCAGCAGTACAGGGACAGGGTATGGCTACACCTTC. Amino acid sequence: CASSTGTGYGYTF.

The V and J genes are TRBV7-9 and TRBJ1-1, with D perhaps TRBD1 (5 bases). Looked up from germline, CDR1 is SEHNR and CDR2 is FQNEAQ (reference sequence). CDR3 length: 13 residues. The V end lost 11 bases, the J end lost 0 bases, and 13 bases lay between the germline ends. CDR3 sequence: CASSGVMNTEAFF. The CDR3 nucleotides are TGTGCCTCCTCGGGGGTTATGAACACTGAAGCTTTCTTT.